The clone carrying this TCR beta chain was counted only a few times. Antigen specificity is unknown. This CDR3 is built from 14 residues. Germline values: CDR1 MNHEY, CDR2 SVGAGI. Trimming took off 5 bases at V and 6 bases at J, with 11 bases between the two ends. This entry belongs to a study of CD8 T cells in ankylosing spondylitis. Study outcomes and limitations: The authors reported significant enrichment of disease-linked clones in matched ankylosing spondylitis synovial fluid. The disease-linked clones had a CD8+ phenotype and low blood frequencies. It appeared that ankylosing spondylitis blood was characterized by a TCR beta motif of several highly homologous variants.

Quantitative molecular-barcoded 5'-RACE generated the TCR beta libraries. In TCRdb, the 5' RACE reads were re-called with MiXCR into one record per CDR3 protein. The top ten hold under 1.2% of the sample, which has approximately 440,000 distinct CDR3 sequences, more than 15% seen once. The sample was blood, either unsorted or a sorted T cell fraction (not recorded which). The rearrangement joins TRBV6-5 to TRBJ1-6, with D possibly matching TRBD1 (6 bases). This TCR derives from a male donor with ankylosing spondylitis. The CDR3: CASSHGQFNSPLHF. The DNA of the CDR3 is TGTGCCAGCAGTCACGGACAGTTTAATTCACCCCTCCACTTT.